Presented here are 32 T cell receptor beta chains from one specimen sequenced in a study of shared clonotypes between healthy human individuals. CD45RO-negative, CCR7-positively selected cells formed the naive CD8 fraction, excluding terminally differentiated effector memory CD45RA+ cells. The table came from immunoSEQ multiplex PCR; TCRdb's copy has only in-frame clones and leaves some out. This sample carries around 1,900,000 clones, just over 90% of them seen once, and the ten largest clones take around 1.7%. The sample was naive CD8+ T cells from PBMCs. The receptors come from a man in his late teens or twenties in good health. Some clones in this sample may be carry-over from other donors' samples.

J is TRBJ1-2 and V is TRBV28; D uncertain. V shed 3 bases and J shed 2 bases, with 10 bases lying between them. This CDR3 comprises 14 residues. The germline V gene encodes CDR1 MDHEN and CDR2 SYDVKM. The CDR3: CASSLSRPNYGYTF. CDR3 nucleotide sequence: TGTGCCAGCAGTTTGTCCCGCCCGAACTATGGCTACACCTTC.

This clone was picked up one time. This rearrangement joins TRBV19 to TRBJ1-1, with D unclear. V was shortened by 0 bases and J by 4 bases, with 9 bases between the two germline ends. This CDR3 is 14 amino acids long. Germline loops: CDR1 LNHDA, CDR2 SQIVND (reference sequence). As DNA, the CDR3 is TGTGCCAGTAGTATAGAACGGCGGGGCACTGAAGCTTTCTTT. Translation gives CASSIERRGTEAFF.

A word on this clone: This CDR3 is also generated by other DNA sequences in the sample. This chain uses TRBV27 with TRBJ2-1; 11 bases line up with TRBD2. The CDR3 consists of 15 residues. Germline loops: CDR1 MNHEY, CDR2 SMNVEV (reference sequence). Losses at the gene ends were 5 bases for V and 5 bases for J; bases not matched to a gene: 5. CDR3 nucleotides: TGTGCCAGCAGTCACGGGACTAGCGGCAACAATGAGCAGTTCTTC. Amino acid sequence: CASSHGTSGNNEQFF.

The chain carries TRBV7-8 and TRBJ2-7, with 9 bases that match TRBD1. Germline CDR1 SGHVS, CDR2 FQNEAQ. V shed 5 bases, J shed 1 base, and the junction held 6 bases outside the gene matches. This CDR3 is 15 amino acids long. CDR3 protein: CASSPGTGISYEQYF. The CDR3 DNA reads TGTGCCAGCAGCCCTGGGACAGGGATTTCCTACGAGCAGTACTTC.

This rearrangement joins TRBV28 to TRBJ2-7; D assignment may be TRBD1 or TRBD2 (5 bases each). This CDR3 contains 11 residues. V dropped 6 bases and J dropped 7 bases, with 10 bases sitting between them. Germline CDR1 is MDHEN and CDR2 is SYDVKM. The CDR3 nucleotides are TGTGCCAGCAGGGGGCGGAGGGAGCAGTACTTC. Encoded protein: CASRGRREQYF.

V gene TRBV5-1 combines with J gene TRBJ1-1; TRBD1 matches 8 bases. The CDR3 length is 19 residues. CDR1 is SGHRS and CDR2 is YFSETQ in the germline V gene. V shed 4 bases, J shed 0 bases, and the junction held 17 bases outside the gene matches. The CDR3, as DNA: TGCGCCAGCAGCGACGACAGGGGCCCTCAAATTTACATGAACACTGAAGCTTTCTTT. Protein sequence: CASSDDRGPQIYMNTEAFF.

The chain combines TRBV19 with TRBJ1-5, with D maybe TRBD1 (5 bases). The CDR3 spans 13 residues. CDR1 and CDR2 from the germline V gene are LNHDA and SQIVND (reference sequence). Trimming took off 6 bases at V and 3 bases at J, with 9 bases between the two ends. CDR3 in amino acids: CASRDSYNQPQHF. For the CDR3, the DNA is TGTGCCAGTAGAGACAGCTACAATCAGCCCCAGCATTTT. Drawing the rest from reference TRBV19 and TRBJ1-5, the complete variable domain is DGGITQSPKYLFRKEGQNVTLSCEQNLNHDAMYWYRQDPGQGLRLIYYSQIVNDFQKGDIAEGYSVSREKKESFPLTVTSAQKNPTAFYLCASRDSYNQPQHFGDGTRLSIL.

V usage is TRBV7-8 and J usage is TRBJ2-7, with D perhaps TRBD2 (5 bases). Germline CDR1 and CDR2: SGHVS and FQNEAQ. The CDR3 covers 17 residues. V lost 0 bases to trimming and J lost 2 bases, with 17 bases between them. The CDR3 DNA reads TGTGCCAGCAGCTTAGCCTCCCAGGTCAGCGGAACCTACGAGCAGTACTTC. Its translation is CASSLASQVSGTYEQYF. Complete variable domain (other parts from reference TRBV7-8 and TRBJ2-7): GAGVSQSPRYKVAKRGQDVALRCDPISGHVSLFWYQQALGQGPEFLTYFQNEAQLDKSGLPSDRFFAERPEGSVSTLKIQRTQQEDSAVYLCASSLASQVSGTYEQYFGPGTRLTVT.

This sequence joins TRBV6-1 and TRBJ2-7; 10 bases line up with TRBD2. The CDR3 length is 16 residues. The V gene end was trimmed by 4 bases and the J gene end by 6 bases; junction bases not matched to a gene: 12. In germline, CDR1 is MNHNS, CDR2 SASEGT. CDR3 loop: CASSGLASGSVGEQYF. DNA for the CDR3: TGTGCCAGCAGTGGACTGGCTAGCGGGAGTGTAGGCGAGCAGTACTTC.

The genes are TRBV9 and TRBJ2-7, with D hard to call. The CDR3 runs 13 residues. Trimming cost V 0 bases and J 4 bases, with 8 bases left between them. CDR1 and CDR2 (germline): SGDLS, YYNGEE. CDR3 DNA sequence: TGTGCCAGCAGCGTAGCCCGAGGATACGAGCAGTACTTC. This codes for CASSVARGYEQYF. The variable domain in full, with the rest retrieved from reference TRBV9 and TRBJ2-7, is DSGVTQTPKHLITATGQRVTLRCSPRSGDLSVYWYQQSLDQGLQFLIQYYNGEERAKGNILERFSAQQFPDLHSELNLSSLELGDSALYFCASSVARGYEQYFGPGTRLTVT.

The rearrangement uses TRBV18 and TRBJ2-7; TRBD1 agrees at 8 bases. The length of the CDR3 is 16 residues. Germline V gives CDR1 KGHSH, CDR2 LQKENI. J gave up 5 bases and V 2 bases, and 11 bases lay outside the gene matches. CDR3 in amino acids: CASSPLRTGLSDEQYF. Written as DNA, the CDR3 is TGTGCCAGCTCACCATTGCGGACAGGGCTCTCTGACGAGCAGTACTTC.

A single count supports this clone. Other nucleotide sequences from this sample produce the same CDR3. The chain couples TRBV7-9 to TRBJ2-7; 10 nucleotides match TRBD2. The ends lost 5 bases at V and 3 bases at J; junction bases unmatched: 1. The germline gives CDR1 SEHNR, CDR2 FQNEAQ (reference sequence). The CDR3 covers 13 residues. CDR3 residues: CASSPSGSYEQYF. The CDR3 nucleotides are TGTGCCAGCAGCCCTAGCGGGAGCTACGAGCAGTACTTC.

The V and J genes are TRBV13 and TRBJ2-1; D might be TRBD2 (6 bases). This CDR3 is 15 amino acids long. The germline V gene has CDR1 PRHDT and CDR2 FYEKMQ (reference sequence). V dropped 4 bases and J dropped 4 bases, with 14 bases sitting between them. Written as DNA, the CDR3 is TGTGCCAGCAGCTCCCGCCGGGACTTATACAATGAGCAGTTCTTC. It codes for CASSSRRDLYNEQFF. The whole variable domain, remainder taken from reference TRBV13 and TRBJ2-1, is AAGVIQSPRHLIKEKRETATLKCYPIPRHDTVYWYQQGPGQDPQFLISFYEKMQSDKGSIPDRFSAQQFSDYHSELNMSSLELGDSALYFCASSSRRDLYNEQFFGPGTRLTVL.

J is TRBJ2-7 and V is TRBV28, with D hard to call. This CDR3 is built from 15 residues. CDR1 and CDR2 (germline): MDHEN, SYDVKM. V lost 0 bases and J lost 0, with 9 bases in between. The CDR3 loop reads CASSLWRYLSYEQYF. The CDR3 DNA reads TGTGCCAGCAGTTTATGGCGGTACCTCTCCTACGAGCAGTACTTC.

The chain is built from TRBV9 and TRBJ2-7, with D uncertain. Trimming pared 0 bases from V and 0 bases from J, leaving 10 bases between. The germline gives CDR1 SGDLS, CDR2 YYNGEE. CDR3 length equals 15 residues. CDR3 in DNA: TGTGCCAGCAGCGTAGCACCAAGTTACTCCTACGAGCAGTACTTC. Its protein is CASSVAPSYSYEQYF.

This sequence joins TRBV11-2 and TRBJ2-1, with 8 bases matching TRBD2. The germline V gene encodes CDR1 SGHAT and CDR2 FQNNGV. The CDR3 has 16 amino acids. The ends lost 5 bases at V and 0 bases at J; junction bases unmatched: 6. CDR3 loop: CASSPSSGSSYNEQFF. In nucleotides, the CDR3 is TGTGCCAGCAGCCCATCAAGCGGGAGCTCCTACAATGAGCAGTTCTTC.

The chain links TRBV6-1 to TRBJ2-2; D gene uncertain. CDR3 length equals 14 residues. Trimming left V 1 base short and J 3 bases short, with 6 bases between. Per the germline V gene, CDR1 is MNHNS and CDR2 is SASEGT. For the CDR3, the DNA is TGTGCCAGCAGTGAAGGGGGTTACACCGGGGAGCTGTTTTTT. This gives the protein CASSEGGYTGELFF.

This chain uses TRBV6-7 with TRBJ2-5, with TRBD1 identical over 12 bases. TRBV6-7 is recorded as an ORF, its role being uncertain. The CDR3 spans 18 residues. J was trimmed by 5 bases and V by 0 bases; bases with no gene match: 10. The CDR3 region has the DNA TGTGCCAGCAGTTACTCGAACCGGGACAGGGGGCGCGAGGAGACCCAGTACTTC. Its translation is CASSYSNRDRGREETQYF.

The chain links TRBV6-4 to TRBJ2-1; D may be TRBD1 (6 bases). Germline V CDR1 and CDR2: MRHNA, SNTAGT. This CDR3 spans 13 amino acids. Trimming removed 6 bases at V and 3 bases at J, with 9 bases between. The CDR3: CASRLDSYNEQFF. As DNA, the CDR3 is TGTGCCAGCAGACTGGACAGCTACAATGAGCAGTTCTTC.

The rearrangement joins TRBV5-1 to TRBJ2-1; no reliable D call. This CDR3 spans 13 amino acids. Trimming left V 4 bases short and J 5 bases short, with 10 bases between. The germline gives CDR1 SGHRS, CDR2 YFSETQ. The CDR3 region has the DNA TGCGCCAGCAGCGCAGTAGCAGACAATGAGCAGTTCTTC. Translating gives CASSAVADNEQFF.

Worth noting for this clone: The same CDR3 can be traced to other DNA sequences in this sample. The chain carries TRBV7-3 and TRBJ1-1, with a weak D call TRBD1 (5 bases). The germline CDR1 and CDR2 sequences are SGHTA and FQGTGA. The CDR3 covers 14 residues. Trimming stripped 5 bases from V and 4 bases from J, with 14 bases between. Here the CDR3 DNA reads TGTGCCAGCAGCCTAAGCGGGGGAGGCACTGAAGCTTTCTTT. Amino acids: CASSLSGGGTEAFF. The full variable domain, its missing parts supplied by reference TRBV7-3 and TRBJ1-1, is GAGVSQTPSNKVTEKGKYVELRCDPISGHTALYWYRQSLGQGPEFLIYFQGTGAADDSGLPNDRFFAVRPEGSVSTLKIQRTERGDSAVYLCASSLSGGGTEAFFGQGTRLTVV.

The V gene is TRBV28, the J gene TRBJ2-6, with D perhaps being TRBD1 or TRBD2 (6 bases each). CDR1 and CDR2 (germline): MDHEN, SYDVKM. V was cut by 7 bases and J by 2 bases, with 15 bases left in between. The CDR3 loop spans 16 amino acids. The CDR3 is CASTGGFGAGANVLTF. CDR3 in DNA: TGTGCCAGCACCGGGGGCTTCGGGGCTGGGGCCAACGTCCTGACTTTC.

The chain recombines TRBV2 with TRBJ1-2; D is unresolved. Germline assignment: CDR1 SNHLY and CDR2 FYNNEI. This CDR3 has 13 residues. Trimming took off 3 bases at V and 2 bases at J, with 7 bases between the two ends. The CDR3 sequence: CASSDLQNYGYTF. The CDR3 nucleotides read TGTGCCAGCAGTGATCTTCAGAACTATGGCTACACCTTC.

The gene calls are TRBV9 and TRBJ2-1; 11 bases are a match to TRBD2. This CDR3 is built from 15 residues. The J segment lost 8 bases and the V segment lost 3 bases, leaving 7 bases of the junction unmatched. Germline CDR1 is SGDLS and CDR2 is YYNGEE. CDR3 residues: CASSDSGRAPHEQFF. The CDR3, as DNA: TGTGCCAGCAGCGATAGCGGGAGGGCCCCCCATGAGCAGTTCTTC.

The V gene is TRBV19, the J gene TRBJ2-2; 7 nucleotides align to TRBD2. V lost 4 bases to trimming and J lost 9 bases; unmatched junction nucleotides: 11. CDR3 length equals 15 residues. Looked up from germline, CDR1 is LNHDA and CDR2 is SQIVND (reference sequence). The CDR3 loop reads CASSNGRQGTRELFF. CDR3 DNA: TGTGCCAGTAGTAACGGGAGGCAAGGGACCAGGGAGCTGTTTTTT. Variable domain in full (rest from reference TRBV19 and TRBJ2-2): DGGITQSPKYLFRKEGQNVTLSCEQNLNHDAMYWYRQDPGQGLRLIYYSQIVNDFQKGDIAEGYSVSREKKESFPLTVTSAQKNPTAFYLCASSNGRQGTRELFFGEGSRLTVL.

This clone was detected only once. The CDR3 DNA reads TGTGCCAGCAGCGTAAACCGACTCGAATCTGCAGATACGCAGTATTTT. Protein: CASSVNRLESADTQYF. The chain joins TRBV9 to TRBJ2-3; D gene uncertain. The CDR3 loop spans 16 amino acids. Trimming took off 1 base at V and 4 bases at J, with 16 bases between the two ends. Per the germline V gene, CDR1 is SGDLS and CDR2 is YYNGEE.

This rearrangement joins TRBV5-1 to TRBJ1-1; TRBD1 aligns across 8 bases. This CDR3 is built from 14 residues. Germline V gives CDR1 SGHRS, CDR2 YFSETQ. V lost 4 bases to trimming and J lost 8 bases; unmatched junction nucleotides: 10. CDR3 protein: CASSVTGAGTEAFF. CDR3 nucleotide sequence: TGCGCCAGCAGCGTGACAGGGGCGGGAACGGAAGCTTTCTTT.

CDR3 bases: TGTGCCAGCAGTTCGAATACCTTACCGGGAGGACTATACGAGCAGTACTTC. Residues: CASSSNTLPGGLYEQYF. J is TRBJ2-7 and V is TRBV28; 7 bases line up with TRBD2. The CDR3 runs 17 residues. CDR1 and CDR2 from the germline V gene are MDHEN and SYDVKM. J lost 4 bases, V lost 4 bases, and 16 bases had no gene match.

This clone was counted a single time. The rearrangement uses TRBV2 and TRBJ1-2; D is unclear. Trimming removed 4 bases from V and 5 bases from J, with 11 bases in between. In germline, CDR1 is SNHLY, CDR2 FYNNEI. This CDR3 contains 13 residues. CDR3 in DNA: TGTGCCAGCAGTGGAGGACGCCCGTATGGCTACACCTTC. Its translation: CASSGGRPYGYTF.

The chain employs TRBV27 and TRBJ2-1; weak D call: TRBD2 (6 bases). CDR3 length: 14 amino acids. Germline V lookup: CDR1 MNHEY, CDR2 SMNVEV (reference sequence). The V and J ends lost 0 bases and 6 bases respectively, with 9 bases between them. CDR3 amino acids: CASSLSGTFNEQFF. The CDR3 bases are TGTGCCAGCAGTTTATCGGGGACTTTCAATGAGCAGTTCTTC.

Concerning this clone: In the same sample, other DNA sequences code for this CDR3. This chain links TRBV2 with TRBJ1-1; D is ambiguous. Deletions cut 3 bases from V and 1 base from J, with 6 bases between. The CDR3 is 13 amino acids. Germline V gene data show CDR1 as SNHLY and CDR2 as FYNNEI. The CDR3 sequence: CASSDRKNTEAFF. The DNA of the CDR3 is TGTGCCAGCAGTGACAGGAAGAACACTGAAGCTTTCTTT.

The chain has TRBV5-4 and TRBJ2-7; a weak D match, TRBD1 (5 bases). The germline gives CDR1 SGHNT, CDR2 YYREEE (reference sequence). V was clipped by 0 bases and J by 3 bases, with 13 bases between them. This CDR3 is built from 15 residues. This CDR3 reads CASSLGQGGVYEQYF. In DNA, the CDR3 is TGTGCCAGCAGCTTGGGTCAGGGCGGTGTCTACGAGCAGTACTTC. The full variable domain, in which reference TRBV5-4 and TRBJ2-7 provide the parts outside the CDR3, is ETGVTQSPTHLIKTRGQQVTLRCSSQSGHNTVSWYQQALGQGPQFIFQYYREEENGRGNFPPRFSGLQFPNYSSELNVNALELDDSALYLCASSLGQGGVYEQYFGPGTRLTVT.